Presented here are 23 T cell receptor beta chains from one specimen sequenced in a study of long-term antiretroviral therapy in people with HIV. Survey-level immunoSEQ v3.0 assays were run. The protocol was immunoSEQ multiplex PCR, while the TCRdb copy is restricted to in-frame clones and leaves out a portion. The sample yields approximately 35,000 clones, approximately 94% seen once. The sample was unsorted PBMCs, taken 4.1 years after starting antiretroviral therapy. Receptors were obtained from a woman aged 50 to 60 with HIV.

The chain couples TRBV7-9 to TRBJ1-5; D unclear. Germline V gene sequence: CDR1 SEHNR, CDR2 FQNEAQ (reference sequence). V was trimmed by 5 bases and J by 3 bases, leaving 8 bases between them. The CDR3 spans 13 residues. The CDR3 DNA reads TGTGCCAGCAGCCGAGGGTTCAATCAGCCCCAGCATTTT. Translating gives CASSRGFNQPQHF.

The chain uses TRBV5-4 and TRBJ2-1, with 7 bases fitting TRBD2. This CDR3 has 16 residues. Germline loops: CDR1 SGHNT, CDR2 YYREEE (reference sequence). The V gene end was trimmed by 7 bases and the J gene end by 0 bases; junction bases not matched to a gene: 10. The CDR3 loop reads CASAPGGEGSYNEQFF. CDR3 nucleotide sequence: TGTGCCAGCGCCCCTGGGGGGGAAGGCTCCTACAATGAGCAGTTCTTC.

The chain links TRBV2 to TRBJ1-5; D perhaps matches TRBD1 (5 bases). This CDR3 has 13 amino acids. The ends were cut back, 3 bases at V and 4 bases at J, with 7 bases in the middle. Looked up from germline, CDR1 is SNHLY and CDR2 is FYNNEI. The CDR3 nucleotides are TGTGCCAGCAGTGACCGGGGGAATCAGCCCCAGCATTTT. This codes for CASSDRGNQPQHF.

This chain links TRBV5-6 with TRBJ1-2, with a possible D match to TRBD1 (5 bases). The CDR3 contains 13 residues. Germline V CDR1 and CDR2: SGHDT, YYEEEE. Between the trimmed V and J ends, which lost 1 base and 2 bases, there was a span of 6 bases. This CDR3 is CASSLNRNYGYTF. CDR3 nucleotides: TGTGCCAGCAGCTTGAACAGGAACTATGGCTACACCTTC.

Here the CDR3 reads CARSSGLAGEHTGELFF. The CDR3 DNA sequence: TGTGCCAGAAGTTCCGGACTAGCGGGGGAGCACACCGGGGAGCTGTTTTTT. The chain carries TRBV5-3 and TRBJ2-2; 13 nucleotides agree with TRBD2. TRBV5-3 is filed as an ORF, its function uncertain. The CDR3 has 17 residues. V lost 5 bases to trimming and J lost 3 bases; unmatched junction nucleotides: 7.

The CDR3 sequence: CASSSGPAEYYEQYF. CDR3 sequence (DNA): TGTGCCAGCAGCTCTGGGCCCGCGGAATACTACGAGCAGTACTTC. The J gene is TRBJ2-7, the V gene TRBV7-2; D unresolved. CDR3 length equals 15 residues. The V gene lost 4 bases and the J gene lost 3 bases, with 16 bases spanning the gap. In germline, CDR1 is SGHTA, CDR2 FQGNSA.

The chain is built from TRBV6-5 and TRBJ1-1; D not resolved. The V gene lost 8 bases and the J gene lost 6 bases, with 10 bases spanning the gap. Germline V gene sequence: CDR1 MNHEY, CDR2 SVGAGI. CDR3 size: 11 residues. The CDR3 protein is CASWSGSEAFF. The CDR3 coding sequence is TGTGCCAGCTGGTCTGGTTCTGAAGCTTTCTTT.

Written as DNA, the CDR3 is TGTGCCATCAGTGAGTTCCAGGGCGAAAAACTGTTTTTT. Translation: CAISEFQGEKLFF. The chain carries TRBV10-3 and TRBJ1-4; TRBD1 is a possible D gene (5 bases). The CDR3 sequence is 13 residues long. Per germline, CDR1 ENHRY and CDR2 SYGVKD. Trimming shortened V by 1 base and J by 8 bases, and 8 bases separated the two germline ends.

J is TRBJ1-1 and V is TRBV29-1; D possibly corresponds to TRBD1 (5 bases). The CDR3 length is 13 residues. CDR1 SQVTM and CDR2 ANQGSEA come from the germline V gene. The V end was cut by 2 bases, the J end by 6 bases, with 13 bases between. The DNA for the CDR3 is TGCAGCGTTGAAAACCAGGGACCGGCTGAAGCTTTCTTT. Its protein is CSVENQGPAEAFF.

CDR3 nucleotides: TGTGCCAGCAGCTTATCAGGGGGAGGAGTGGACTATGGCTACACCTTC. It yields the protein CASSLSGGGVDYGYTF. The chain carries TRBV7-9 and TRBJ1-2; TRBD1 matches at 7 bases. This CDR3 has 16 residues. V gave up 2 bases and J gave up 3 bases; unmatched junction bases: 9. The germline V gene encodes CDR1 SEHNR and CDR2 FQNEAQ (reference sequence).

This chain connects TRBV7-9 to TRBJ2-2; TRBD2 aligns across 9 bases. The length of the CDR3 is 16 residues. J gave up 1 base and V 5 bases, and 5 bases lay outside the gene matches. Germline V gene sequence: CDR1 SEHNR, CDR2 FQNEAQ (reference sequence). The DNA of the CDR3 is TGTGCCAGCAGCCGCGGTAGCGGGGGGAACACCGGGGAGCTGTTTTTT. Residues: CASSRGSGGNTGELFF.

In regard to this clone: One junction end does not reproduce the germline sequence, and a read error may be involved. Different DNA sequences within this sample yield the same CDR3. J is TRBJ1-6 and V is TRBV6-1, with 9 bases matching TRBD1. The CDR3 is 16 amino acids. Germline V lookup: CDR1 MNHNS, CDR2 SASEGT. As DNA, the CDR3 is TGCGCCAGCAGTGGAGACTACAGGGGGCCCTTTTCACCCCTCCACTTT. It encodes CASSGDYRGPFSPLHF.

The rearrangement uses TRBV7-2 and TRBJ2-5; D ambiguous. In germline, CDR1 is SGHTA, CDR2 FQGNSA. Deletions cut 6 bases from V and 0 bases from J, with 11 bases between. The CDR3 has 14 residues. DNA of the CDR3: TGTGCCAGCAGTTTCTCCAAGTACCAAGAGACCCAGTACTTC. This codes for CASSFSKYQETQYF.

The chain joins TRBV9 to TRBJ2-2, with D perhaps TRBD1 or TRBD2 (6 bases each). CDR1 SGDLS and CDR2 YYNGEE come from the germline V gene. Trimming left V 0 bases short and J 3 bases short, with 15 bases between. This CDR3 is built from 17 residues. Here the CDR3 DNA reads TGTGCCAGCAGCGTAGATCTGGGGGGCTTGTACACCGGGGAGCTGTTTTTT. Protein product: CASSVDLGGLYTGELFF. Variable domain in full (rest from reference TRBV9 and TRBJ2-2): DSGVTQTPKHLITATGQRVTLRCSPRSGDLSVYWYQQSLDQGLQFLIQYYNGEERAKGNILERFSAQQFPDLHSELNLSSLELGDSALYFCASSVDLGGLYTGELFFGEGSRLTVL.

This clone was recorded once. V gene TRBV5-4 combines with J gene TRBJ1-1, with a possible D match to TRBD1 (5 bases). This CDR3 is 16 amino acids long. From germline, CDR1 is SGHNT and CDR2 YYREEE (reference sequence). The ends were cut back, 0 bases at V and 2 bases at J, with 14 bases in the middle. In DNA form, the CDR3 reads TGTGCCAGCAGCTTGGCGGCAGGGAGTATTAACACTGAAGCTTTCTTT. It is translated as CASSLAAGSINTEAFF.

Regarding this clone: No conserved phenylalanine or tryptophan ends this CDR3, so it is likely a read error. The rearrangement uses TRBV7-9 and TRBJ2-3, with D possibly TRBD1 on 5 matching bases. The V gene lost 1 base and the J gene lost 3 bases, with 8 bases spanning the gap. Per germline, CDR1 SEHNR and CDR2 FQNEAQ (reference sequence). The CDR3 length is 14 residues. CDR3 loop: CASSLVQGTDTQYS. The CDR3 region has the DNA TGTGCCAGCAGCTTAGTTCAGGGAACAGATACGCAGTATTCT.

This clone was recorded once. The chain combines TRBV9 with TRBJ1-2; possible D gene TRBD1, 6 bases. The CDR3 extends over 13 amino acids. Germline CDR1 and CDR2: SGDLS and YYNGEE. V lost 0 bases and J 4 bases, leaving 7 bases between the germline ends. CDR3 in amino acids: CASSVEGGYGYTF. The DNA for the CDR3 is TGTGCCAGCAGCGTAGAGGGGGGCTATGGCTACACCTTC.

CDR3 nucleotides: TGTGCCAGCAGAACGGGATCTGGAAACACCATATATTTT. Residues: CASRTGSGNTIYF. The chain links TRBV5-8 to TRBJ1-3; D remains ambiguous. This CDR3 contains 13 residues. With 5 bases removed from V and 1 base from J, the gap between germline ends came to 7 bases. Germline CDR1 SGHTS, CDR2 YDEGEE.

J is TRBJ1-1 and V is TRBV2; no reliable D call. The CDR3 has 16 residues. Trimming removed 4 bases from V and 3 bases from J, with 18 bases in between. Germline V gene data show CDR1 as SNHLY and CDR2 as FYNNEI. The CDR3 region is CASSGWATDPYTEAFF. The CDR3 coding sequence is TGTGCCAGCAGTGGATGGGCCACTGATCCTTACACTGAAGCTTTCTTT.

This chain uses TRBV7-9 with TRBJ2-7, with D possibly TRBD1 on 5 matching bases. CDR1 SEHNR and CDR2 FQNEAQ come from the germline V gene (reference sequence). Trimming shortened V by 4 bases and J by 4 bases, and 17 bases separated the two germline ends. The CDR3 sequence is 15 residues long. As DNA, the CDR3 is TGTGCCAGCAGCTCCCAAACCGGCGCAGGGTACGAGCAGTACTTC. Translating it yields CASSSQTGAGYEQYF. Combining the CDR3 with reference TRBV7-9 and TRBJ2-7 gives the whole variable domain DTGVSQNPRHKITKRGQNVTFRCDPISEHNRLYWYRQTLGQGPEFLTYFQNEAQLEKSRLLSDRFSAERPKGSFSTLEIQRTEQGDSAMYLCASSSQTGAGYEQYFGPGTRLTVT.

The chain has TRBV10-1 and TRBJ1-4; no clear D. Germline loops: CDR1 WNHNN, CDR2 SYGVQD (reference sequence). This CDR3 has 13 amino acids. Trimming took off 4 bases at V and 4 bases at J, with 7 bases between the two ends. This CDR3 reads CASSAQVNEKLFF. CDR3 nucleotide sequence: TGCGCCAGCAGTGCTCAGGTTAATGAAAAACTGTTTTTT.

This chain joins TRBV18 and TRBJ1-5; D remains unclear. Germline assignment: CDR1 KGHSH and CDR2 LQKENI. The CDR3 covers 13 residues. The V end lost 3 bases, the J end lost 3 bases, and 6 bases lay between the germline ends. The CDR3, as DNA: TGTGCCAGCTCACCCGGGGACAATCAGCCCCAGCATTTT. As protein: CASSPGDNQPQHF.

The chain is built from TRBV6-1 and TRBJ2-1, with TRBD2 matching over 13 bases. The CDR3 length is 15 residues. Looked up from germline, CDR1 is MNHNS and CDR2 is SASEGT. V trimming: 4 bases; J trimming: 8 bases; junction bases outside the gene matches: 5. CDR3 in amino acids: CASSGLAGGIDEQFF. The DNA of the CDR3 is TGTGCCAGCAGTGGACTAGCGGGGGGAATCGATGAGCAGTTCTTC.